This T cell receptor (beta chain) derives from a study of OX40 agonist ivuxolimab in advanced cancers. In the study overall: Ivuxolimab, which targeted the costimulatory receptor OX40 (CD134), was an agonistic, fully human IgG2 monoclonal antibody. Peripheral TCRbeta sequencing aimed to test whether ivuxolimab altered TCR sequence diversity and caused clonal T-cell expansion. Of the approximately 50 dose-escalation patients, hepatocellular carcinoma was present in about 20, melanoma in approximately 15, renal cell carcinoma in 9 and head and neck cancer in 9. Patients were allowed to have had prior anti-PD-1, anti-PD-L1 or anti-CTLA-4 therapy, and roughly 40% of the dose-escalation patients had been treated with checkpoint inhibitors. The dose-escalation cohort was 82.7% male with a mean age of 60 years, ranging from 23 to 79. Partial responses were achieved by three dose-escalation patients, of whom one had hepatocellular carcinoma and two had cutaneous melanoma. The paper describes the monotherapy dose-escalation part (N ≈ 49 patients) of the phase I trial of ivuxolimab. Intravenous ivuxolimab was administered to patients every 2 weeks at six dose levels: 0.01, 0.1, 0.3, 1.5, 3 and 10 mg/kg.

Patients with a history of autoimmune disease or receiving systemic immunosuppression were excluded from the trial. Peripheral blood for TCR sequencing was drawn from every dose cohort at baseline, at cycle 4 day 1 and at cycle 7 day 1. The samples were taken from a phase I, first-in-human, multicenter, open-label dose-escalation trial of ivuxolimab. Adults with locally advanced or metastatic head and neck squamous cell, hepatocellular, melanoma or renal cell carcinoma were enrolled in the trial. Before TCR sequencing, CD4+ T cells and CD8+ T cells were sorted from peripheral blood as separate populations. On the study overall, not on this receptor specifically: After ivuxolimab, more expanded clones were found on average in CD8+ T cells than in CD4+ T cells. Partial responders in the 0.1-3.0 mg/kg groups had among the lowest normalized peripheral clonal expansion, especially among CD8+ T cells. At doses of 0.1 to 3.0 mg/kg, clonal expansion of both CD4+ and CD8+ blood T cells was observed from baseline to week 6. Antigen specificity was not determined for the clonally expanded peripheral T cells. Low levels of normalized T-cell clonal expansion were also shown by some nonresponding patients.

Here V drops 5 bases and J drops 6 bases, and the junction holds 9 bases not matched to any gene. CDR1 MNHNS and CDR2 SASEGT are derived from the germline V gene. Including the terminal cysteine and phenylalanine, the CDR3 comprises 14 residues. CDR3 DNA only is kept here, 42 bases in frame from base 1. For sequencing of the TCRbeta CDR3 region, genomic DNA was extracted from the sorted cells. The immunoSEQ Assay was used to sequence the TCRbeta CDR3 regions. TCRdb re-hosts the immuneACCESS table, in-frame sequences only. Its copies lack some clones; in the studies checked, an unresolved V gene accounts for under half of them, and the cause for the rest is not known. The sample includes 50,000 to 80,000 clones, with more than 75% observed a single time. Around 3% of the sample lies in the top ten. A word on this clone: Its recognized antigen is unknown. No base quality information exists; no much larger clone differs at one position.

The chain is encoded by TRBV6-1 joined to TRBJ1-2, with 7 bases matching TRBD1. The clonotype comes from an adult with an advanced solid tumor such as melanoma, head and neck, liver or kidney cancer. The material was CD4+ or CD8+ T cells sorted from blood, obtained in a trial of the OX40 agonist ivuxolimab. CDR3 loop: CASSRDSVSDGYTF. Read as DNA, the sequence is TGTGCCAGCAGTCGGGACAGTGTCTCTGATGGCTACACCTTC.